This T cell receptor beta chain was recovered during a study of T cells in Graves' hyperthyroidism and ophthalmopathy. This clonotype has ten or more counts. The source material, RNA transcripts, was used to amplify TCR beta CDR3 regions. The HTBI primer set drove a first-round RT-PCR of the TCR CDR3. One entry per CDR3 protein results from TCRdb running MiXCR on the multiplex PCR reads. The repertoire holds about 550,000 distinct CDR3 sequences, with 20% as singletons. The definition of stable Graves' hyperthyroidism was no ophthalmopathy progression within 18 months. This CDR3 has 14 amino acids. The V gene lost 2 bases and the J gene lost 4 bases, with 9 bases spanning the gap. CDR1 and CDR2 from the germline V gene are MNHEY and SVGAGI.

Sequences were obtained from blood. This clonotype originated in a man between 18 and 35 years old with Graves' hyperthyroidism. The chain employs TRBV6-5 and TRBJ1-3, with D maybe TRBD1 (5 bases). The CDR3 here is CASSYGGRGNTIYF. Written as DNA, the CDR3 is TGTGCCAGCAGTTACGGGGGTAGGGGAAACACCATATATTTT.